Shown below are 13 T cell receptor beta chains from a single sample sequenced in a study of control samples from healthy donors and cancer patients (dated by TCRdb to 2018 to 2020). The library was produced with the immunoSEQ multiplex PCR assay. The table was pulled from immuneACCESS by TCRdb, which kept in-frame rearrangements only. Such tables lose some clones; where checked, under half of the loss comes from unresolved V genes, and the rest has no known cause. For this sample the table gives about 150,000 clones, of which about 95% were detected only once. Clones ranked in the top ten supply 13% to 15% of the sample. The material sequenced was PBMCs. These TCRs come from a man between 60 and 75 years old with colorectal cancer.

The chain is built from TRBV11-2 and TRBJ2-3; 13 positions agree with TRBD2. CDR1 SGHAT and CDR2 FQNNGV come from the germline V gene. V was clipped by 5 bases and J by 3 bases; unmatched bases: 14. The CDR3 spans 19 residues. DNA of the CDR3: TGTGCCAGCAGCAAGAGAGGGCGACTAGCGGGGGGTAAAACAGATACGCAGTATTTT. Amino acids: CASSKRGRLAGGKTDTQYF.

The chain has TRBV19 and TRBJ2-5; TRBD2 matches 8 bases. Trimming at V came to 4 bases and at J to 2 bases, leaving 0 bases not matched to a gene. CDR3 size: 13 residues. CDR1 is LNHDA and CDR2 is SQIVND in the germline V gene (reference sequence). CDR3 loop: CASSSGGQETQYF. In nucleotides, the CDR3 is TGTGCCAGTAGTAGCGGGGGGCAAGAGACCCAGTACTTC. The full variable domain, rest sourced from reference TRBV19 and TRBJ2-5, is DGGITQSPKYLFRKEGQNVTLSCEQNLNHDAMYWYRQDPGQGLRLIYYSQIVNDFQKGDIAEGYSVSREKKESFPLTVTSAQKNPTAFYLCASSSGGQETQYFGPGTRLLVL.

The CDR3 spells CASSKERAGGGGPNNSPLHF. The CDR3, as DNA: TGTGCCAGCAGCAAAGAGAGGGCTGGGGGTGGCGGACCGAATAATTCACCCCTCCACTTT. V is TRBV21-1 and J is TRBJ1-6. TRBV21-1 corresponds to a pseudogene. This CDR3 has 20 amino acids.

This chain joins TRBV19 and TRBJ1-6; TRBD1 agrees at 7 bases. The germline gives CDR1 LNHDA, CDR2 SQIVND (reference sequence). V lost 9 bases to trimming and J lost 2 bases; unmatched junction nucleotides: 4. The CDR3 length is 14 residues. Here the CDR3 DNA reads TGTGCCAGGGACAGGAACGCCTATAATTCACCCCTCCACTTT. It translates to CARDRNAYNSPLHF.

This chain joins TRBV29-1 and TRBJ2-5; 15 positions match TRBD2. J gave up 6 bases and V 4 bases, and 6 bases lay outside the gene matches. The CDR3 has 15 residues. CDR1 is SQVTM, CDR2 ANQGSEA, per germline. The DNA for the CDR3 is TGCAGCGTTGTCGGGACTAGCGGGGGGACAAAGACCCAGTACTTC. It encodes CSVVGTSGGTKTQYF. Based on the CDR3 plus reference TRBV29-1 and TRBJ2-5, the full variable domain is SAVISQKPSRDICQRGTSLTIQCQVDSQVTMMFWYRQQPGQSLTLIATANQGSEATYESGFVIDKFPISRPNLTFSTLTVSNMSPEDSSIYLCSVVGTSGGTKTQYFGPGTRLLVL.

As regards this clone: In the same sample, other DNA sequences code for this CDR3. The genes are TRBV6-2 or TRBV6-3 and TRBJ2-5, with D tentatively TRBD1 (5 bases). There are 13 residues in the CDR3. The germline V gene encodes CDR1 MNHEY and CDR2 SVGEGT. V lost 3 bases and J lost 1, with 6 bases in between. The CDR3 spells CASSYGAQETQYF. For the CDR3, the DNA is TGTGCCAGCAGTTATGGGGCCCAAGAGACCCAGTACTTC.

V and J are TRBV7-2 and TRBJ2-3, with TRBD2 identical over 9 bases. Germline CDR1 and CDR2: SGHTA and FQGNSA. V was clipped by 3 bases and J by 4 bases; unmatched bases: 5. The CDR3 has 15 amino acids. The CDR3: CASSLRGGIADTQYF. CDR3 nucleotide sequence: TGTGCCAGCAGCTTGCGGGGGGGCATCGCAGATACGCAGTATTTT.

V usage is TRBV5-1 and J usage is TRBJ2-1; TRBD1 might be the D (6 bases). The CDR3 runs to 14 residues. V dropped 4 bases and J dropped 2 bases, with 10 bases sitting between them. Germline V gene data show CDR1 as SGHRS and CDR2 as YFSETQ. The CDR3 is CASSPTGTYNEQFF. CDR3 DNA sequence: TGCGCCAGCAGCCCCACAGGGACCTACAATGAGCAGTTCTTC.

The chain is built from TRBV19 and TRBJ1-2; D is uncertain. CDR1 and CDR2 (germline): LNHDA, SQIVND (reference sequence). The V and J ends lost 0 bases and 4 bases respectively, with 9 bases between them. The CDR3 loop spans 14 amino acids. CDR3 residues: CASSIDRRTYGYTF. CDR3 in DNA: TGTGCCAGTAGTATAGATCGCCGGACCTATGGCTACACCTTC. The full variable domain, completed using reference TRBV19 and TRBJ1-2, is DGGITQSPKYLFRKEGQNVTLSCEQNLNHDAMYWYRQDPGQGLRLIYYSQIVNDFQKGDIAEGYSVSREKKESFPLTVTSAQKNPTAFYLCASSIDRRTYGYTFGSGTRLTVV.

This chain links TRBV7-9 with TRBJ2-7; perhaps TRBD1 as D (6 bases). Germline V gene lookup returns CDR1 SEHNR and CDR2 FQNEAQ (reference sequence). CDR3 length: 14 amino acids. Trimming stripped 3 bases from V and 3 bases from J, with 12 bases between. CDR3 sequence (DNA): TGTGCCAGCAGCTTGACAGGTAACGGCTACGAGCAGTACTTC. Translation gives CASSLTGNGYEQYF.

The CDR3 sequence: CASSIEGLGREEQFF. In nucleotides, the CDR3 is TGTGCCAGTAGTATAGAAGGACTAGGTAGGGAGGAGCAGTTCTTC. The chain has TRBV19 and TRBJ2-1, with 7 nucleotides matching TRBD2. Germline V gene lookup returns CDR1 LNHDA and CDR2 SQIVND (reference sequence). With 0 bases clipped from V and 10 bases from J, the junction kept 9 bases outside the gene matches. The CDR3 spans 15 residues.

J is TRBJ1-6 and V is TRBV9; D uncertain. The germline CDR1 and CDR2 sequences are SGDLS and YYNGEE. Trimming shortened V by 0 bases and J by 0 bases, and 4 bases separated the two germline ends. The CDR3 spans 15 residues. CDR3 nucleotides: TGTGCCAGCAGCGTAGGCAGCTCCTATAATTCACCCCTCCACTTT. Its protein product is CASSVGSSYNSPLHF. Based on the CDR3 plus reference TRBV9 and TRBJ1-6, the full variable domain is DSGVTQTPKHLITATGQRVTLRCSPRSGDLSVYWYQQSLDQGLQFLIQYYNGEERAKGNILERFSAQQFPDLHSELNLSSLELGDSALYFCASSVGSSYNSPLHFGNGTRLTVT.

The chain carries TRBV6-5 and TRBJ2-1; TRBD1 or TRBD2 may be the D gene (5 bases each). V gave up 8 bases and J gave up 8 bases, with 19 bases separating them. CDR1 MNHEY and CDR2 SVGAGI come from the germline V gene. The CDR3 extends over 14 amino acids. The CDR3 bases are TGTGCCAGCTCGGGGCTAGTTCGAGGGGATGAGCAGTTCTTC. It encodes CASSGLVRGDEQFF.